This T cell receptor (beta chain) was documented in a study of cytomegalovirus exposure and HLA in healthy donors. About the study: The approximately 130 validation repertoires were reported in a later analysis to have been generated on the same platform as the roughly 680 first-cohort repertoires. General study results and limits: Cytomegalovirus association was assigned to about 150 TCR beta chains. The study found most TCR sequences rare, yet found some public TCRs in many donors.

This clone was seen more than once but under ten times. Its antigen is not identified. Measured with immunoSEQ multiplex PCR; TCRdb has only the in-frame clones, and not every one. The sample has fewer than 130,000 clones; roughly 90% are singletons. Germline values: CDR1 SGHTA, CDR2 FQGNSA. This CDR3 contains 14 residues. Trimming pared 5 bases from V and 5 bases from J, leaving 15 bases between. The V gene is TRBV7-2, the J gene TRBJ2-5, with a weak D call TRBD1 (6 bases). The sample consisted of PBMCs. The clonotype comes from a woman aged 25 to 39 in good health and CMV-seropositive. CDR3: CASSLPQGLETQYF. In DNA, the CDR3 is TGTGCCAGCAGCCTCCCACAGGGCTTGGAGACCCAGTACTTC.